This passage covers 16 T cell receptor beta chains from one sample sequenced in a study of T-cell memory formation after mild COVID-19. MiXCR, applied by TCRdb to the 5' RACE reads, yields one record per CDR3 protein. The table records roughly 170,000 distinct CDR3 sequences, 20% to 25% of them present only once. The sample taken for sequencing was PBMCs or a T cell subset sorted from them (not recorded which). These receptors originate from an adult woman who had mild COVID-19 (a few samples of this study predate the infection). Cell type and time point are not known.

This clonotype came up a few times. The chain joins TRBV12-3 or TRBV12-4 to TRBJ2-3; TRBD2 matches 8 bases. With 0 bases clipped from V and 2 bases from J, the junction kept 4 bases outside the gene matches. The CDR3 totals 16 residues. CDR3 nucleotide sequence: TGTGCCAGCAGTTTAGCGGATAGCGGGGTCACAGATACGCAGTATTTT. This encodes CASSLADSGVTDTQYF.

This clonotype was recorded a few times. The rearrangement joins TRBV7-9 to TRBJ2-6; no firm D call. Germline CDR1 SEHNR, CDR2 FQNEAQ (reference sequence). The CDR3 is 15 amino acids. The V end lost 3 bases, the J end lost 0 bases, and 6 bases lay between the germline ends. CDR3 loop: CASSFPRSGANVLTF. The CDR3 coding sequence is TGTGCCAGCAGCTTTCCCCGCTCTGGGGCCAACGTCCTGACTTTC.

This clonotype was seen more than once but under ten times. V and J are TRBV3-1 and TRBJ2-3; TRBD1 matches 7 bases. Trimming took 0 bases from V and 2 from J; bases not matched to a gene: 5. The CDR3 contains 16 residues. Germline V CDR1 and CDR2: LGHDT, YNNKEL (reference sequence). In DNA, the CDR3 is TGTGCCAGCAGCCAAGACACAGGGGTGAACACAGATACGCAGTATTTT. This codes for CASSQDTGVNTDTQYF.

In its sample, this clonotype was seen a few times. The CDR3 reads CASSDRLAGPLSYNEQFF. CDR3 in DNA: TGTGCCAGCAGTGACAGACTAGCGGGGCCCCTCTCCTACAATGAGCAGTTCTTC. The chain has TRBV25-1 and TRBJ2-1; TRBD2 matches at 11 bases. The V gene's germline CDR1 is MGHDK and CDR2 SYGVNS. Germline trimming cut 3 bases from V and 0 bases from J; bases unmatched to any gene: 7. The CDR3 is made up of 18 amino acids.

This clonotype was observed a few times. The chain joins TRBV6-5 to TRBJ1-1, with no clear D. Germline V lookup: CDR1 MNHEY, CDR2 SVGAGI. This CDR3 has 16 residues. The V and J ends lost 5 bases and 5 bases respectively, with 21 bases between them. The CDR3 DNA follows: TGTGCCAGCAGTGCTGGCATTCTCCTCGGAGGTACTGAAGCTTTCTTT. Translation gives CASSAGILLGGTEAFF.

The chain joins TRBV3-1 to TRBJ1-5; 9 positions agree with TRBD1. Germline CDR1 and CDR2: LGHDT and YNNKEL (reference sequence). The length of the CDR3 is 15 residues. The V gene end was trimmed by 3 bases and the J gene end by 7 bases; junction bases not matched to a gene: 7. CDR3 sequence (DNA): TGTGCCAGCAGCCACGGACAGGGGCCGGGGCAGCCCCAGCATTTT. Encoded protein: CASSHGQGPGQPQHF.

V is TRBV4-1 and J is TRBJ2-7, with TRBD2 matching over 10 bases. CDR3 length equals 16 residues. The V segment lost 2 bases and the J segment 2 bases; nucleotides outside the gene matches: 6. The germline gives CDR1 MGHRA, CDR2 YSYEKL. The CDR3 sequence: CASSQSSGGSAYEQYF. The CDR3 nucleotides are TGCGCCAGCAGCCAAAGTAGCGGGGGGTCCGCCTACGAGCAGTACTTC.

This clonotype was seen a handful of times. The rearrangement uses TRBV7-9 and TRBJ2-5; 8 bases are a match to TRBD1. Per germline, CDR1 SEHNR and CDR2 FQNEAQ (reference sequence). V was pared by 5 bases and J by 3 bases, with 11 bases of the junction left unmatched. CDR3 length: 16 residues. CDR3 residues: CASSPQGDSWEETQYF. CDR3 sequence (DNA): TGTGCCAGCAGCCCACAGGGGGACTCTTGGGAAGAGACCCAGTACTTC. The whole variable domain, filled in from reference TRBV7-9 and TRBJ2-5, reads DTGVSQNPRHKITKRGQNVTFRCDPISEHNRLYWYRQTLGQGPEFLTYFQNEAQLEKSRLLSDRFSAERPKGSFSTLEIQRTEQGDSAMYLCASSPQGDSWEETQYFGPGTRLLVL.

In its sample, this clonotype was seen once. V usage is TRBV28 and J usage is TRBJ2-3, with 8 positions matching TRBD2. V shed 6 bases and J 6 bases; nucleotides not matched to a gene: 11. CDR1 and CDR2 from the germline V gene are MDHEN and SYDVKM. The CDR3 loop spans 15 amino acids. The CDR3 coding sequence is TGTGCCAGCAGCCTCCGTGCAGCGGGAGACGATACGCAGTATTTT. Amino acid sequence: CASSLRAAGDDTQYF.

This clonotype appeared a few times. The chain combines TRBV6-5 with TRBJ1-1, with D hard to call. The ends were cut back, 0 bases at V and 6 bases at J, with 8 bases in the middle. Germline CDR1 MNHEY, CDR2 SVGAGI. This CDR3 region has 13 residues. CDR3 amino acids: CASSYSGGAEAFF. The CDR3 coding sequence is TGTGCCAGCAGTTACTCGGGTGGGGCTGAAGCTTTCTTT.

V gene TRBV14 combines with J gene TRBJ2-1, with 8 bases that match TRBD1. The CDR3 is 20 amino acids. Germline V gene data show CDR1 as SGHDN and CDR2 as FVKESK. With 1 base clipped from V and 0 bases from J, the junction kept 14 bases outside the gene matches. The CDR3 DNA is TGTGCCAGCAGCCAAGCTCCCGGGACAGGTCTTATTGGCTCCTACAATGAGCAGTTCTTC. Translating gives CASSQAPGTGLIGSYNEQFF.

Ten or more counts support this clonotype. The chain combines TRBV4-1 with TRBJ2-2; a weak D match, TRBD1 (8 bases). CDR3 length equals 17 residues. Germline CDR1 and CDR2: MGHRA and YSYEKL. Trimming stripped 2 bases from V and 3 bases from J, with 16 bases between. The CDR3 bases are TGCGCCAGCAGCCAAACTCGGACAGGGAGGGACACCGGGGAGCTGTTTTTT. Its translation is CASSQTRTGRDTGELFF.

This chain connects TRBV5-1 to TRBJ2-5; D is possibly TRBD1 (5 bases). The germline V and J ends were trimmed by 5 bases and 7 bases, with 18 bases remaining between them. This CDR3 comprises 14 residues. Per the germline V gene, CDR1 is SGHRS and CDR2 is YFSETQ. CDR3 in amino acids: CASRENSGLGTQYF. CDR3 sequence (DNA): TGCGCCAGCAGGGAAAACTCAGGGCTTGGGACCCAGTACTTC.

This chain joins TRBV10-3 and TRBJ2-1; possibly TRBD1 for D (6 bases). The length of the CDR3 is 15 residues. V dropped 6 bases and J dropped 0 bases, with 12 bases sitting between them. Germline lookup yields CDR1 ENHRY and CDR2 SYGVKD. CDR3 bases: TGTGCCATCAGGGAGGACAGAAGCTCCTACAATGAGCAGTTCTTC. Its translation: CAIREDRSSYNEQFF.

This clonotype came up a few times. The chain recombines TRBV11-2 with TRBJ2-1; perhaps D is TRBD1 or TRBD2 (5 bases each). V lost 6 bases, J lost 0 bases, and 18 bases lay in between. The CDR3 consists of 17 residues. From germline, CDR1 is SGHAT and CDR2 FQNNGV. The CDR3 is CASSYAGRGGSYNEQFF. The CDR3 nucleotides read TGTGCCAGCAGTTATGCAGGGAGAGGCGGCTCCTACAATGAGCAGTTCTTC.

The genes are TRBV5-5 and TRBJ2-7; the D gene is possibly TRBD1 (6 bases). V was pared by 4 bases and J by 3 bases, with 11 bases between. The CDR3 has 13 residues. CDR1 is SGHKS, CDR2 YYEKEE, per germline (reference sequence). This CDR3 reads CASSTGQIYEQYF. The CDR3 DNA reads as TGTGCCAGCAGCACCGGACAGATCTACGAGCAGTACTTC.